This T cell receptor beta chain was sequenced in a study of T-cell reconstitution after alpha-beta-depleted transplantation in children. Turning to this clonotype: Relative to the germline gene, one junction end is altered; a read error may explain this.

Researchers prepared the TCRbeta library using unique molecular identifiers, the study reports. Each CDR3 protein gets one entry after TCRdb re-called the PCR reads with MiXCR. The data hold a few hundred thousand distinct CDR3 sequences, with about 9.4% observed a single time. The germline V gene has CDR1 ENHRY and CDR2 SYGVKD. This CDR3 region has 13 residues. Material: PBMCs from the stem cell graft donor, obtained from the stem cell graft. The chain uses TRBV10-3 and TRBJ2-4, with D unresolved. The source of this sequence is a human donor who donated a stem cell graft to a child with acute lymphoblastic leukemia. The CDR3 sequence is CAITTPAKNMQYF. The CDR3 DNA is TGTGCCATCACAACTCCCGCCAAAAACATGCAGTACTTC.